The 18 T cell receptor beta chains below were found in one sample sequenced in a study of CD8 T cells in Susac syndrome. When the RNA was reverse transcribed, random hexamers were used with an input of roughly 0.5 to 1 ug. TCRdb re-analysed the immunoSEQ multiplex PCR reads in MiXCR, keeping a single row per CDR3 protein. Altogether a few hundred thousand distinct CDR3 sequences are present, about 90% being singletons, with the ten largest covering 0.065%. The sequencing sample was made of CD4+ T cells from PBMCs. These receptors were collected from a human donor with multiple sclerosis.

The J gene is TRBJ2-1, the V gene TRBV6-2 or TRBV6-3, with D possibly matching TRBD2 (6 bases). V gave up 4 bases and J gave up 0 bases, with 13 bases separating them. In germline, CDR1 is MNHEY, CDR2 SVGEGT. There are 16 residues in the CDR3. CDR3 loop: CASSSPFGSSYNEQFF. The DNA of the CDR3 is TGTGCCAGCAGTTCCCCTTTCGGGAGCTCCTACAATGAGCAGTTCTTC.

The V gene is TRBV20-1, the J gene TRBJ2-1; 10 nucleotides agree with TRBD1. The trim removed 3 bases at V and 8 bases at J, leaving 10 bases unmatched. The CDR3 spans 15 residues. Germline assignment: CDR1 DFQATT and CDR2 SNEGSKA (reference sequence). The DNA for the CDR3 is TGCAGTGCTAGGGGACAGGGGATAGTTGGGCATGAGCAGTTCTTC. It codes for CSARGQGIVGHEQFF.

Only one count was recorded for this clonotype. This rearrangement joins TRBV12-3 or TRBV12-4 to TRBJ2-5; 7 bases agree with TRBD2. CDR3 length: 14 amino acids. Trimming at V came to 1 base and at J to 5 bases, leaving 4 bases not matched to a gene. The CDR3 here is CASSLETAGETQYF. CDR3 bases: TGTGCCAGCAGTTTAGAGACAGCGGGGGAGACCCAGTACTTC.

The chain uses TRBV20-1 and TRBJ2-3, with 12 bases aligning to TRBD2. There are 15 residues in the CDR3. Trimming at V came to 5 bases and at J to 0 bases, leaving 3 bases not matched to a gene. Germline V gene lookup returns CDR1 DFQATT and CDR2 SNEGSKA (reference sequence). Here the CDR3 reads CSAPGTSGSTDTQYF. As DNA, the CDR3 is TGCAGTGCTCCCGGGACTAGCGGGAGCACAGATACGCAGTATTTT.

This clonotype was picked up one time. The J gene is TRBJ1-1, the V gene TRBV12-3 or TRBV12-4; D remains ambiguous. V gave up 6 bases and J gave up 3 bases, with 23 bases separating them. The CDR3 is 17 amino acids. The CDR3 is CASSKRTRFTSHTEAFF. The DNA for the CDR3 is TGTGCCAGCAGCAAGAGGACCAGGTTTACCTCCCACACTGAAGCTTTCTTT.

The V and J genes are TRBV5-1 and TRBJ1-1; possible D gene TRBD1, 5 bases. Germline-derived CDR1 and CDR2 are SGHRS and YFSETQ. The V and J ends lost 3 bases and 3 bases respectively, with 9 bases between them. CDR3 size: 13 residues. The DNA for the CDR3 is TGCGCCAGCAGCTGGGAGACAGACACTGAAGCTTTCTTT. Amino acids: CASSWETDTEAFF.

The J gene is TRBJ2-3, the V gene TRBV28, with 7 positions matching TRBD1. With V trimmed by 6 bases and J by 2 bases, 14 bases remained unmatched. The CDR3 runs to 17 residues. Germline V CDR1 and CDR2: MDHEN, SYDVKM. CDR3 sequence reads: CASSAPGDSWVTDTQYF. CDR3 nucleotide sequence: TGTGCCAGCAGCGCCCCTGGGGACAGTTGGGTCACAGATACGCAGTATTTT.

CDR3 coding DNA: TGTGCCACCAGTGGCGACAGGGGAGAGGTGAGCAATCAGCCCCAGCATTTT. Amino acid sequence: CATSGDRGEVSNQPQHF. This rearrangement joins TRBV24-1 to TRBJ1-5; 8 bases agree with TRBD1. The CDR3 is 17 amino acids. Germline V CDR1 and CDR2: KGHDR, SFDVKD. V trimming: 5 bases; J trimming: 1 base; junction bases outside the gene matches: 9.

In DNA, the CDR3 is TGTGCCACCAACTTCCTCGGGGGAGTTCGTCGGGGCTACACCTTC. This translates into CATNFLGGVRRGYTF. The chain joins TRBV19 to TRBJ1-2, with D perhaps matching TRBD1 (5 bases). V lost 10 bases and J lost 8, with 26 bases in between. This CDR3 spans 15 amino acids. CDR1 and CDR2 (germline): LNHDA, SQIVND (reference sequence).

This chain links TRBV7-3 with TRBJ2-1; D perhaps matches TRBD2 (5 bases). There are 14 residues in the CDR3. Germline V gene lookup returns CDR1 SGHTA and CDR2 FQGTGA. V dropped 5 bases and J dropped 6 bases, with 14 bases sitting between them. This CDR3 reads CASSLPGLINEQFF. CDR3 coding DNA: TGTGCCAGCAGCCTCCCCGGACTCATCAATGAGCAGTTCTTC.

The chain combines TRBV19 with TRBJ1-5; D is ambiguous. Trimming cost V 3 bases and J 7 bases, with 19 bases left between them. This CDR3 is built from 16 residues. The V gene's germline CDR1 is LNHDA and CDR2 SQIVND (reference sequence). CDR3 loop: CASSILRKGLGQPQHF. The CDR3 DNA is TGTGCCAGTAGTATCCTAAGAAAGGGCCTTGGGCAGCCCCAGCATTTT. Together with reference TRBV19 and TRBJ1-5, the CDR3 gives the full variable domain: DGGITQSPKYLFRKEGQNVTLSCEQNLNHDAMYWYRQDPGQGLRLIYYSQIVNDFQKGDIAEGYSVSREKKESFPLTVTSAQKNPTAFYLCASSILRKGLGQPQHFGDGTRLSIL.

The chain joins TRBV11-2 to TRBJ2-3; TRBD2 matches at 10 bases. This CDR3 comprises 16 residues. The ends lost 3 bases at V and 2 bases at J; junction bases unmatched: 5. Per germline, CDR1 SGHAT and CDR2 FQNNGV. CDR3 bases: TGTGCCAGCAGCTTCATAGCGGGGGGCCTCACAGATACGCAGTATTTT. It specifies CASSFIAGGLTDTQYF.

This clonotype was observed a single time. V usage is TRBV28 and J usage is TRBJ2-7; D call uncertain. V was clipped by 3 bases and J by 2 bases, with 17 bases between them. The CDR3 length is 16 residues. Germline loops: CDR1 MDHEN, CDR2 SYDVKM. The CDR3 nucleotides are TGTGCCAGCAGTTTGAGATTGTCTGGCTTTCCCTACGAGCAGTACTTC. Translated, it gives CASSLRLSGFPYEQYF. The variable domain in full, completed from reference TRBV28 and TRBJ2-7, reads DVKVTQSSRYLVKRTGEKVFLECVQDMDHENMFWYRQDPGLGLRLIYFSYDVKMKEKGDIPEGYSVSREKKERFSLILESASTNQTSMYLCASSLRLSGFPYEQYFGPGTRLTVT.

The rearrangement uses TRBV30 and TRBJ1-1; D is unresolved. This CDR3 has 14 amino acids. Germline loops: CDR1 GTSNPN, CDR2 SVGIG (reference sequence). Trimming took 1 base from V and 4 from J, leaving 13 bases between them. CDR3 nucleotides: TGTGCCTGGAGTGAGGATCCGAGGGCCACTGAAGCTTTCTTT. Protein product: CAWSEDPRATEAFF.

The chain is built from TRBV29-1 and TRBJ1-2, with TRBD1 matching 7 bases. The V gene end was trimmed by 3 bases and the J gene end by 7 bases; junction bases not matched to a gene: 14. Germline V lookup: CDR1 SQVTM, CDR2 ANQGSEA. The CDR3 runs 15 residues. Here the CDR3 DNA reads TGCAGCGTTGAGGTTACAGGGGCTTCGTCTAGTGGCTACACCTTC. This gives the protein CSVEVTGASSSGYTF.

The chain joins TRBV21-1 to TRBJ1-5. TRBV21-1 is noted as a pseudogene. This CDR3 is 17 amino acids long. The CDR3, as DNA: TGTGCCAGCAGCAAAGAGCAGTTCGGTGTTAGCAATCAGCCCCAGCATTTT. Its translation: CASSKEQFGVSNQPQHF.

The rearrangement uses TRBV9 and TRBJ2-7, with a possible D match to TRBD2 (6 bases). Per the germline V gene, CDR1 is SGDLS and CDR2 is YYNGEE. The CDR3 is 16 amino acids. V dropped 4 bases and J dropped 0 bases, with 17 bases sitting between them. As DNA, the CDR3 is TGTGCCAGCAGCCCCCGTGGTAGCGGTAGCTCCTACGAGCAGTACTTC. Protein product: CASSPRGSGSSYEQYF.

The chain links TRBV3-1 to TRBJ2-5; 13 bases match TRBD2. The CDR3 has 17 amino acids. The V gene end was trimmed by 3 bases and the J gene end by 2 bases; junction bases not matched to a gene: 6. Per the germline V gene, CDR1 is LGHDT and CDR2 is YNNKEL (reference sequence). This CDR3 reads CASSHSRTSGGQETQYF. The CDR3 region has the DNA TGTGCCAGCAGCCATTCCAGGACTAGCGGGGGACAAGAGACCCAGTACTTC.